This T cell receptor beta chain stems from a study of human T cells and chemical hapten exposure. Study information: Per-sample variation in TCR yield stemmed mainly from small pooled library volume differences.

Germline trimming cut 3 bases from V and 4 bases from J; bases unmatched to any gene: 7. The length of the CDR3 is 15 residues. The V gene's germline CDR1 is LNHDA and CDR2 SQIVND (reference sequence). This clonotype appeared a few times. The time point denotes: healthy volunteer bleed at 6 weeks. Total RNA was isolated from unfractionated whole blood. Attachment of unique molecular identifiers to individual cDNA molecules was performed in the library. In the authors' methods: Sampled TCR counts reached a median of around 94,000 per sample, with values ranging from 23,224 to 690,600. TCRdb processed the RACE reads anew with MiXCR; each CDR3 protein has one entry. The V and J calls shown here were made by TCRdb, not taken from the authors' results. The data show some 81,000 distinct CDR3 sequences, about 9.2% seen once.

The receptor was derived from a female donor in good health. Some clones in this sample may be carry-over from other donors' samples. The J gene is TRBJ1-1, the V gene TRBV19, with 8 bases matching TRBD1. Input material: whole blood. The chain's CDR3 is CASSMPGGDFTEAFF. CDR3 nucleotides: TGTGCCAGTAGTATGCCAGGGGGCGATTTCACTGAAGCTTTCTTT.